A single sample gave rise to the 24 T cell receptor beta chains below, sequenced in a study of immune evolution from preneoplasia to lung adenocarcinoma. The assay was immunoSEQ multiplex PCR, and TCRdb's table has in-frame clones only and misses some. The sample includes about 4,900 clones, roughly 79% of them seen just once. Source material: FFPE minimally invasive lung adenocarcinoma tissue. The source is a person aged 60 to 85 with lung adenocarcinoma.

The chain carries TRBV5-6 and TRBJ2-4, with D tentatively TRBD1 (5 bases). Germline V gene sequence: CDR1 SGHDT, CDR2 YYEEEE. This CDR3 comprises 15 residues. Trimming took 3 bases from V and 7 from J, leaving 17 bases between them. Here the CDR3 reads CASSSWGSPPNIQYF. The CDR3, as DNA: TGTGCCAGCAGCTCGTGGGGCTCCCCTCCTAACATTCAGTACTTC.

J is TRBJ2-3 and V is TRBV30, with TRBD2 matching over 8 bases. The CDR3 length is 16 residues. Germline V gene data show CDR1 as GTSNPN and CDR2 as SVGIG (reference sequence). Losses at the gene ends were 2 bases for V and 0 bases for J; bases not matched to a gene: 7. CDR3 loop: CAWSRYSGTSTDTQYF. The CDR3 nucleotides are TGTGCCTGGAGTCGGTATAGCGGGACTAGCACAGATACGCAGTATTTT.

The V gene is TRBV2, the J gene TRBJ2-3, with 11 bases lining up with TRBD2. The CDR3 covers 17 residues. From germline, CDR1 is SNHLY and CDR2 FYNNEI. Trimming removed 3 bases from V and 6 bases from J; junction bases left unmatched: 11. Here the CDR3 reads CASSDEIAGGPWDTQYF. CDR3 DNA: TGTGCCAGCAGTGACGAGATAGCGGGAGGGCCCTGGGATACGCAGTATTTT.

The chain couples TRBV9 to TRBJ2-1, with D possibly matching TRBD1 (7 bases). The CDR3 loop spans 15 amino acids. Trimming removed 6 bases from V and 8 bases from J, with 21 bases in between. CDR1 and CDR2 (germline): SGDLS, YYNGEE. In DNA, the CDR3 is TGTGCCAGCACCCCAGCCGGGGGACAGTCCTATGAGCAGTTCTTC. Amino acids: CASTPAGGQSYEQFF.

V usage is TRBV14 and J usage is TRBJ1-2, with D maybe TRBD1 (5 bases). Germline CDR1 and CDR2: SGHDN and FVKESK. Trimming took off 4 bases at V and 5 bases at J, with 14 bases between the two ends. The CDR3 is 14 residues long. DNA of the CDR3: TGTGCCAGCAGCCGCAGGGCGTCGGTGTATGGCTACACCTTC. Translating gives CASSRRASVYGYTF. The variable domain in full, with the rest retrieved from reference TRBV14 and TRBJ1-2, is EAGVTQFPSHSVIEKGQTVTLRCDPISGHDNLYWYRRVMGKEIKFLLHFVKESKQDESGMPNNRFLAERTGGTYSTLKVQPAELEDSGVYFCASSRRASVYGYTFGSGTRLTVV.

The J gene is TRBJ2-7, the V gene TRBV13, with D unclear. The CDR3 runs to 13 residues. Per germline, CDR1 PRHDT and CDR2 FYEKMQ (reference sequence). V lost 0 bases and J 3 bases, leaving 6 bases between the germline ends. This chain's CDR3 is CASSLGPGYEQYF. CDR3 nucleotides: TGTGCCAGCAGCTTAGGCCCCGGCTACGAGCAGTACTTC.

The V gene is TRBV2, the J gene TRBJ2-5; D may be TRBD1 (6 bases). The V and J ends lost 6 bases and 3 bases respectively, with 14 bases between them. The CDR3 spans 14 residues. Germline lookup yields CDR1 SNHLY and CDR2 FYNNEI. In DNA, the CDR3 is TGTGCCAGCAGCAGTTCCGGACAGAAAGAGACCCAGTACTTC. Protein sequence: CASSSSGQKETQYF.

This clone was picked up one time. The CDR3 protein is CASSTIYGYTF. In DNA, the CDR3 is TGTGCCAGTAGCACTATATATGGCTACACCTTC. V and J are TRBV19 and TRBJ1-2; no firm D call. This CDR3 is 11 amino acids long. V lost 6 bases, J lost 5 bases, and 7 bases lay in between. Looked up from germline, CDR1 is LNHDA and CDR2 is SQIVND (reference sequence).

The chain combines TRBV5-4 with TRBJ1-2; TRBD1 aligns across 9 bases. CDR3 length: 15 amino acids. V was pared by 4 bases and J by 8 bases, with 12 bases of the junction left unmatched. Per the germline V gene, CDR1 is SGHNT and CDR2 is YYREEE (reference sequence). The CDR3 DNA follows: TGTGCCAGCAGCCTCGATACAGGGGGCCTCTACGGCTACACCTTC. Residues: CASSLDTGGLYGYTF.

The rearrangement links TRBV6-1 to TRBJ2-7; TRBD1 aligns across 9 bases. This CDR3 contains 14 residues. Germline CDR1 is MNHNS and CDR2 is SASEGT. The junction had 4 bases not matched to a gene; V was cut back by 4 bases and J by 3 bases. The CDR3 loop is CASSAGQGVYEQYF. The CDR3 DNA is TGTGCCAGCAGTGCGGGACAGGGTGTCTACGAGCAGTACTTC.

DNA of the CDR3: TGTGCCAGCAGCCCGGATAGGTTCGGGCGGGAGGCCCGGGAGACCCAGTACTTC. Translation: CASSPDRFGREARETQYF. The gene calls are TRBV5-8 and TRBJ2-5, with 8 positions matching TRBD2. The J segment lost 5 bases and the V segment lost 4 bases, leaving 19 bases of the junction unmatched. The V gene's germline CDR1 is SGHTS and CDR2 YDEGEE. This CDR3 contains 18 residues.

This rearrangement joins TRBV9 to TRBJ1-2, with 8 bases identical to TRBD1. CDR3 length equals 14 residues. Per the germline V gene, CDR1 is SGDLS and CDR2 is YYNGEE. The V and J ends lost 4 bases and 7 bases, in that order; junction bases with no gene match: 9. In DNA form, the CDR3 reads TGTGCCAGCAGCCCCAGGGGGCCTGTCTCTGGCTACACCTTC. Translating gives CASSPRGPVSGYTF.

This clone was counted between two and nine times. The rearrangement uses TRBV6-6 and TRBJ1-5; 7 nucleotides align to TRBD1. The CDR3 sequence is 13 residues long. CDR1 and CDR2 (germline): MNHNY, SVGAGI (reference sequence). V lost 5 bases, J lost 7 bases, and 5 bases stayed unmatched. CDR3 region: CASSEGAGQPQHF. In DNA, the CDR3 is TGTGCCAGCAGTGAGGGGGCCGGGCAGCCCCAGCATTTT.

The chain links TRBV14 to TRBJ1-1; D remains ambiguous. The CDR3 spans 16 residues. Trimming shortened V by 4 bases and J by 1 base, and 16 bases separated the two germline ends. Germline values: CDR1 SGHDN, CDR2 FVKESK. The CDR3 loop reads CASSPLHTMSNTEAFF. The CDR3 nucleotides read TGTGCCAGCAGCCCCCTCCACACGATGTCGAACACTGAAGCTTTCTTT.

The chain uses TRBV19 and TRBJ1-5; D is unclear. The CDR3 contains 12 residues. V was pared by 5 bases and J by 3 bases, with 5 bases between. Germline V gene lookup returns CDR1 LNHDA and CDR2 SQIVND (reference sequence). CDR3 coding DNA: TGTGCCAGTAGTGGGGTCAATCAGCCCCAGCATTTT. Protein: CASSGVNQPQHF.

V gene TRBV28 combines with J gene TRBJ2-2, with TRBD2 matching over 7 bases. This CDR3 has 14 amino acids. Per the germline V gene, CDR1 is MDHEN and CDR2 is SYDVKM. Unmatched junction bases numbered 10, after V lost 6 bases and J lost 9 bases. This chain's CDR3 is CASSPSSGTRELFF. As DNA, the CDR3 is TGTGCCAGCAGCCCTTCTAGCGGTACCAGGGAGCTGTTTTTT.

This clone was found a few times. The genes are TRBV21-1 and TRBJ2-3. TRBV21-1 is listed as a pseudogene. The CDR3 is 15 amino acids. In DNA form, the CDR3 reads TGTGCCAGCACCCTAACTGCACAACGCACAGATACGCAGTATTTT. This encodes CASTLTAQRTDTQYF.

V and J are TRBV29-1 and TRBJ2-2; 10 nucleotides line up with TRBD1. The ends lost 2 bases at V and 6 bases at J; junction bases unmatched: 6. The CDR3 has 15 amino acids. The germline V gene encodes CDR1 SQVTM and CDR2 ANQGSEA. The CDR3 DNA follows: TGCAGCGTTGAAATCCGACAGGGGGCCTCCGGGGAGCTGTTTTTT. Its translation: CSVEIRQGASGELFF.

The chain employs TRBV4-1 and TRBJ2-7; maybe TRBD2 (6 bases). The V gene lost 3 bases and the J gene lost 5 bases, with 17 bases spanning the gap. CDR1 MGHRA and CDR2 YSYEKL come from the germline V gene. CDR3 length: 15 residues. As DNA, the CDR3 is TGCGCCAGCAGCCAGCCCGACCGGGACTTCCACGAGCAGTACTTC. This gives the protein CASSQPDRDFHEQYF.

The gene calls are TRBV28 and TRBJ1-5; D not resolved. CDR3 length: 12 residues. CDR1 and CDR2 (germline): MDHEN, SYDVKM. V lost 5 bases to trimming and J lost 6 bases, with 8 bases between them. For the CDR3, the DNA is TGTGCCAGCAGTGAGAGGAGTCAGCCCCAGCATTTT. As protein: CASSERSQPQHF.

The chain uses TRBV29-1 and TRBJ2-5; 7 bases fit TRBD2. V lost 4 bases and J lost 9; bases outside the gene matches: 17. The CDR3 is 15 amino acids. Germline V CDR1 and CDR2: SQVTM, ANQGSEA. CDR3 sequence (DNA): TGCAGCGTTGCCATCCGATCTAGCGGCCAGCGGGCCCAGTACTTC. Translating it yields CSVAIRSSGQRAQYF.

The V call is TRBV5-4, the J call TRBJ2-7, with a tentative D call TRBD2 (6 bases). This CDR3 region has 14 residues. Germline CDR1 is SGHNT and CDR2 is YYREEE (reference sequence). The germline V and J ends were trimmed by 0 bases and 3 bases, with 10 bases remaining between them. The CDR3 protein is CASSLGLGVYEQYF. The CDR3 region has the DNA TGTGCCAGCAGCTTGGGACTAGGGGTCTACGAGCAGTACTTC. Full variable domain (missing parts from reference TRBV5-4 and TRBJ2-7): ETGVTQSPTHLIKTRGQQVTLRCSSQSGHNTVSWYQQALGQGPQFIFQYYREEENGRGNFPPRFSGLQFPNYSSELNVNALELDDSALYLCASSLGLGVYEQYFGPGTRLTVT.

This clone was detected once. The chain combines TRBV5-1 with TRBJ1-3, with D perhaps matching TRBD1 (5 bases). Germline V gene lookup returns CDR1 SGHRS and CDR2 YFSETQ. The CDR3 contains 18 residues. V was cut by 1 base and J by 0 bases, with 17 bases left in between. CDR3 sequence reads: CASSLKGADDHSGNTIYF. The CDR3 region has the DNA TGCGCCAGCAGCTTGAAAGGGGCAGACGACCACTCTGGAAACACCATATATTTT.

The J gene is TRBJ2-3, the V gene TRBV5-6; 7 positions agree with TRBD1. The germline V gene has CDR1 SGHDT and CDR2 YYEEEE. V lost 1 base to trimming and J lost 1 base; unmatched junction nucleotides: 3. The CDR3 is 15 residues long. In DNA, the CDR3 is TGTGCCAGCAGCTTGCGGCAGGGGGGCACAGATACGCAGTATTTT. It yields the protein CASSLRQGGTDTQYF.